This T cell receptor (beta chain) was captured by sequencing in a study of T cell changes during pregnancy in multiple sclerosis. Assay used: immunoSEQ multiplex PCR; TCRdb lists only in-frame clones, some missing. The sample carries 30,000 or so clones, nearly 90% recorded once. The table lists this clone with a count of one. The V gene's germline CDR1 is SGHTA and CDR2 FQGTGA. Losses at the gene ends were 5 bases for V and 3 bases for J; bases not matched to a gene: 8. This CDR3 comprises 16 residues. Sequencing was performed on CD8+ T cells from peripheral blood mononuclear cells, taken in the second trimester of pregnancy. The chain has TRBV7-3 and TRBJ2-3; 10 bases are a match to TRBD2. This TCR came from a female donor with multiple sclerosis, enrolled in a pregnancy study. The CDR3 DNA follows: TGTGCCAGCAGCCTTACAGCGGGGGGGCAGACAGATACGCAGTATTTT. It is translated as CASSLTAGGQTDTQYF.